Listed below are T cell receptor beta chains from one sample, sequenced in a study of CD8 T cells in ankylosing spondylitis. TCRdb re-called the 5' RACE reads through MiXCR, storing one row per CDR3 protein. The repertoire holds 400,000 to 450,000 distinct CDR3 sequences, with over 15% as singletons. The specimen was blood, either unsorted or a sorted T cell fraction (not recorded which). The source is a male donor with ankylosing spondylitis. Both conserved end residues are part of each CDR3. A D gene is named only where the DNA matches it firmly. Rows may omit the clone size; those that give it use once, few, many or a size class.

D	V	length	J	size	CDR3	DNA
TRBD1	TRBV4-1	15	TRBJ1-4	NA	CASSDRDRANEKLFF	TGCGCCAGCAGCGATCGGGACAGGGCTAATGAAAAACTGTTTTTT
NA	TRBV2	14	TRBJ1-1	NA	CASTPGGGATEAFF	TGTGCCAGCACCCCGGGCGGGGGGGCCACTGAAGCTTTCTTT
TRBD2	TRBV14	15	TRBJ2-3	NA	CASSQQRGSQDTQYF	TGTGCCAGCAGCCAACAGCGGGGGTCGCAAGATACGCAGTATTTT
TRBD1	TRBV20-1	13	TRBJ1-2	NA	CSARTGADYGYTF	TGCAGTGCTAGGACAGGGGCTGATTATGGCTACACCTTC
NA	TRBV18	14	TRBJ1-2	few	CASSPEVGGYGYTF	TGTGCCAGCTCACCAGAAGTCGGTGGATATGGCTACACCTTC
NA	TRBV20-1	14	TRBJ1-4	few	CSARVRGIGEKLFF	TGCAGTGCTAGAGTCAGAGGGATTGGCGAAAAACTGTTTTTT
TRBD2	TRBV6-2/TRBV6-3	17	TRBJ2-7	NA	CASSGGTSGSFLYEQYF	TGTGCCAGCAGTGGCGGGACTAGCGGGAGCTTTCTCTACGAGCAGTACTTC
NA	TRBV15	14	TRBJ1-6	NA	CATSRDTRLSPLHF	TGTGCCACCAGCAGGGACACCCGACTTTCACCCCTCCACTTT
NA	TRBV10-1	15	TRBJ2-5	many	CASSESGTHQETQYF	TGCGCCAGCAGTGAGTCGGGGACACATCAAGAGACCCAGTACTTC
NA	TRBV12-3/TRBV12-4	12	TRBJ1-5	NA	CASSNRGQPQHF	TGTGCCAGCAGTAACCGGGGCCAGCCCCAGCATTTT
NA	TRBV20-1	12	TRBJ2-5	NA	CSTTKYQETQYF	TGCAGTACTACAAAGTACCAAGAGACCCAGTACTTC
TRBD1	TRBV20-1	16	TRBJ2-1	few	CSASARDRARNNEQFF	TGCAGTGCCTCTGCCCGGGACAGGGCAAGGAACAATGAGCAGTTCTTC
NA	TRBV2	14	TRBJ2-1	NA	CAGGQGLRGNEQFF	TGTGCCGGAGGGCAGGGACTGAGGGGCAATGAGCAGTTCTTC
NA	TRBV6-1	14	TRBJ1-5	NA	CASSERVHNQPQHF	TGTGCCAGCAGTGAACGGGTCCACAATCAGCCCCAGCATTTT
TRBD2	TRBV12-3/TRBV12-4	18	TRBJ2-2	NA	CASCPIRSGRRNTGELFF	TGTGCCAGCTGCCCCATTCGGAGCGGGAGGCGAAACACCGGGGAGCTGTTTTTT
NA	TRBV19	13	TRBJ2-3	NA	CASSGQMTDTQYF	TGTGCCAGTAGTGGCCAAATGACGGATACGCAGTATTTT
NA	TRBV20-1	12	TRBJ2-7	many	CSALEEAYEQYF	TGCAGTGCTCTCGAAGAGGCCTACGAGCAGTACTTC
NA	TRBV15	15	TRBJ1-3	NA	CATSRDSTPGNTIYF	TGTGCCACCAGCAGGGACAGCACTCCTGGAAACACCATATATTTT
TRBD1	TRBV2	15	TRBJ2-7	NA	CASSGAGTDSYEQYF	TGTGCCAGCAGCGGTGCCGGGACAGACTCCTACGAGCAGTACTTC
TRBD2	TRBV5-1	18	TRBJ2-1	NA	CASSPGTSGGTLYNEQFF	TGCGCCAGCAGCCCCGGGACTAGCGGGGGGACGCTATACAATGAGCAGTTCTTC
TRBD1	TRBV12-3/TRBV12-4	14	TRBJ1-2	NA	CASSFKGAVYGYTF	TGTGCCAGCAGTTTTAAGGGGGCGGTATATGGCTACACCTTC
TRBD1	TRBV7-2	15	TRBJ2-1	many	CASSRQGVVKNEQFF	TGTGCCAGCAGCCGACAGGGGGTCGTCAAGAATGAGCAGTTCTTC
TRBD2	TRBV4-2	17	TRBJ2-1	few	CASSQVGSAGGRDEQFF	TGTGCCAGCAGCCAAGTGGGGTCAGCGGGGGGCCGGGATGAGCAGTTCTTC
NA	TRBV12-3/TRBV12-4	12	TRBJ1-6	NA	CASRSFNSPLHF	TGTGCCAGCAGATCTTTTAATTCACCCCTCCACTTT
TRBD1	TRBV12-3/TRBV12-4	16	TRBJ1-1	few	CASSPRDRGKGTEAFF	TGTGCCAGCAGTCCCCGGGACAGGGGGAAGGGTACTGAAGCTTTCTTT
NA	TRBV19	14	TRBJ2-2	NA	CASSPRQNTGELFF	TGTGCCAGTAGTCCAAGACAGAACACCGGGGAGCTGTTTTTT
NA	TRBV27	14	TRBJ2-1	many	CASTRTRLYNEQFF	TGTGCCAGCACACGGACCCGACTCTACAATGAGCAGTTCTTC
NA	TRBV7-9	14	TRBJ2-1	few	CASSHGAGYNEQFF	TGTGCCAGCAGCCACGGGGCAGGCTACAATGAGCAGTTCTTC
TRBD2	TRBV20-1	14	TRBJ2-5	few	CSASAGTGGETQYF	TGCAGTGCTAGCGCCGGGACGGGGGGAGAGACCCAGTACTTC
TRBD1	TRBV20-1	14	TRBJ1-5	few	CSASGTVDNQPQHF	TGCAGTGCTTCCGGGACAGTAGACAATCAGCCCCAGCATTTT